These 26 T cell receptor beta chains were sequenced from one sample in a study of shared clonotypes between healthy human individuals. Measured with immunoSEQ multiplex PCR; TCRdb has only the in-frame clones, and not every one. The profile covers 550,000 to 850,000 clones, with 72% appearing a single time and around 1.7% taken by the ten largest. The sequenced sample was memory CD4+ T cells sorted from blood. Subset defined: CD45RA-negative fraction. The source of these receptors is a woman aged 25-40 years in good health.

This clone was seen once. CDR3 loop: CASCSPYEQYF. CDR3 coding DNA: TGTGCCAGCTGTTCCCCCTACGAGCAGTACTTC. This chain joins TRBV6-5 and TRBJ2-7; D is unresolved. Germline CDR1 reads MNHEY; CDR2 reads SVGAGI. V was pared by 8 bases and J by 2 bases, with 7 bases between. This CDR3 region has 11 residues.

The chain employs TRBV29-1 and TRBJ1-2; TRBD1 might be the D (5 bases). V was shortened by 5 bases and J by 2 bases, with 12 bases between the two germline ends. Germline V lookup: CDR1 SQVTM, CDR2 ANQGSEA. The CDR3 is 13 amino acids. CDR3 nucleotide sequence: TGCAGCGTTCCTGAACAGGTGAACTATGGCTACACCTTC. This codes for CSVPEQVNYGYTF.

In nucleotides, the CDR3 is TGTGCCAGCAGTCCAAGCGGGAGTGAGACCCAGTACTTC. Translation: CASSPSGSETQYF. This rearrangement joins TRBV28 to TRBJ2-5, with TRBD2 matching over 8 bases. This CDR3 is 13 amino acids long. V trimming: 5 bases; J trimming: 5 bases; junction bases outside the gene matches: 4. The germline V gene encodes CDR1 MDHEN and CDR2 SYDVKM.

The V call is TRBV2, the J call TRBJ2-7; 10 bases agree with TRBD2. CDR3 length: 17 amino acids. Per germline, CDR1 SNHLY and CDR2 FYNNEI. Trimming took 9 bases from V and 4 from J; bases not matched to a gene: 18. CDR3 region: CARVLWLAGDDIYEQYF. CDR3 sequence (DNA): TGTGCCAGGGTCTTATGGCTAGCGGGAGATGATATATACGAGCAGTACTTC.

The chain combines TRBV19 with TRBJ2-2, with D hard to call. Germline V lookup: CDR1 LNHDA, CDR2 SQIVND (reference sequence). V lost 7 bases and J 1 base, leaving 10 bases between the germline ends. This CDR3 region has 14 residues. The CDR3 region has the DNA TGTGCCAGTACCTCAAAGAGGAACACCGGGGAGCTGTTTTTT. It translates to CASTSKRNTGELFF. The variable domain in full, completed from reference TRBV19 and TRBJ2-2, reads DGGITQSPKYLFRKEGQNVTLSCEQNLNHDAMYWYRQDPGQGLRLIYYSQIVNDFQKGDIAEGYSVSREKKESFPLTVTSAQKNPTAFYLCASTSKRNTGELFFGEGSRLTVL.

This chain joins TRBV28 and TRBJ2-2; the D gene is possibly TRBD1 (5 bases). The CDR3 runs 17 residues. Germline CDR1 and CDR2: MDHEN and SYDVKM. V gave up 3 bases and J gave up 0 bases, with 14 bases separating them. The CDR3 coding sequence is TGTGCCAGCAGTTTGGTGAGATCGACAGCGAACACCGGGGAGCTGTTTTTT. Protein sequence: CASSLVRSTANTGELFF.

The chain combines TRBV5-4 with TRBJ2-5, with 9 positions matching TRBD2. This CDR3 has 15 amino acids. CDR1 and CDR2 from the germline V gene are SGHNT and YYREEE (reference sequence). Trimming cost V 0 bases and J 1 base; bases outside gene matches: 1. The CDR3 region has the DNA TGTGCCAGCAGCTTGGCTAGCGGGGCCCAAGAGACCCAGTACTTC. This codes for CASSLASGAQETQYF.

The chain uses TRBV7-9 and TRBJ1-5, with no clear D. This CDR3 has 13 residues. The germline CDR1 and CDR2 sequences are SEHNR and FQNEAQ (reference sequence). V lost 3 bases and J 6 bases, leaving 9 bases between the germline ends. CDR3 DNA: TGTGCCAGCAGCTTGGGCGGGCTTCAGCCCCAGCATTTT. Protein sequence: CASSLGGLQPQHF.

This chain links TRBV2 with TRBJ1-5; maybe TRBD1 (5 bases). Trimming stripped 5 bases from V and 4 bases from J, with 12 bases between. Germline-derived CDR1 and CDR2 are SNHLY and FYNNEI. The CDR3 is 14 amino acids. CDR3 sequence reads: CASSTSGGNQPQHF. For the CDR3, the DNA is TGTGCCAGCAGTACGAGTGGGGGGAATCAGCCCCAGCATTTT. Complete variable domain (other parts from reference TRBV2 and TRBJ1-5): EPEVTQTPSHQVTQMGQEVILRCVPISNHLYFYWYRQILGQKVEFLVSFYNNEISEKSEIFDDQFSVERPDGSNFTLKIRSTKLEDSAMYFCASSTSGGNQPQHFGDGTRLSIL.

The CDR3 DNA follows: TGTGCCAGTAGTATTGGGCAGCCCCGCAATCAGCCCCAGCATTTT. It encodes CASSIGQPRNQPQHF. The chain uses TRBV19 and TRBJ1-5; D is uncertain. Germline values: CDR1 LNHDA, CDR2 SQIVND (reference sequence). CDR3 length: 15 amino acids. Trimming removed 3 bases from V and 2 bases from J, with 11 bases in between.

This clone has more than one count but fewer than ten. The CDR3 bases are TGTGCCAGTAGTATGGCGTCTAGCGGGAGAAGCGAGCAGTACTTC. Its protein is CASSMASSGRSEQYF. The chain employs TRBV19 and TRBJ2-7; TRBD2 matches 10 bases. V shed 3 bases and J 6 bases; nucleotides not matched to a gene: 8. CDR3 length: 15 amino acids. Germline V lookup: CDR1 LNHDA, CDR2 SQIVND (reference sequence). Based on the CDR3 plus reference TRBV19 and TRBJ2-7, the full variable domain is DGGITQSPKYLFRKEGQNVTLSCEQNLNHDAMYWYRQDPGQGLRLIYYSQIVNDFQKGDIAEGYSVSREKKESFPLTVTSAQKNPTAFYLCASSMASSGRSEQYFGPGTRLTVT.

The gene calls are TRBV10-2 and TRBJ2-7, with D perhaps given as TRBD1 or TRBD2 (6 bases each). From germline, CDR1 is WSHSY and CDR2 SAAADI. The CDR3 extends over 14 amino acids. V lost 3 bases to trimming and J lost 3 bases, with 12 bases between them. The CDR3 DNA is TGCGCCAGCAGTGAAAGGGGGGCGAACTACGAGCAGTACTTC. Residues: CASSERGANYEQYF.

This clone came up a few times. CDR3 sequence: CASSQPGLAGRGSEQFF. CDR3 DNA sequence: TGTGCCAGCAGCCAACCGGGACTAGCGGGAAGGGGGTCAGAGCAGTTCTTC. The chain has TRBV14 and TRBJ2-1; 13 positions agree with TRBD2. This CDR3 has 17 amino acids. Germline CDR1 and CDR2: SGHDN and FVKESK. With 2 bases clipped from V and 10 bases from J, the junction kept 11 bases outside the gene matches.

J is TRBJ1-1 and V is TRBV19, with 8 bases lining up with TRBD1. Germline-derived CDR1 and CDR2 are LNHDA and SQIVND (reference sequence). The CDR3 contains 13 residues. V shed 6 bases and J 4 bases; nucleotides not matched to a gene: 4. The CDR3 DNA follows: TGTGCCAGTAGCCTACAGGGGGGCACTGAAGCTTTCTTT. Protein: CASSLQGGTEAFF.

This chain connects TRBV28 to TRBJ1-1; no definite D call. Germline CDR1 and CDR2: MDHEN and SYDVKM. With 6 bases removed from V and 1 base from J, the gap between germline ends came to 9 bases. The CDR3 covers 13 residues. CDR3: CASSYRRNTEAFF. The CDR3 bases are TGTGCCAGCAGCTATAGGAGGAACACTGAAGCTTTCTTT.

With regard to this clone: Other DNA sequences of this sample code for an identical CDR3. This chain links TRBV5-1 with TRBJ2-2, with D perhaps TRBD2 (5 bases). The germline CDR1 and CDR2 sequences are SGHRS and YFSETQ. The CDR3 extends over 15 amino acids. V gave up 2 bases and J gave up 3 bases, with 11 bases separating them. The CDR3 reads CASSFGDRDTGELFF. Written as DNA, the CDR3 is TGCGCCAGCAGCTTCGGGGATCGAGACACCGGGGAGCTGTTTTTT.

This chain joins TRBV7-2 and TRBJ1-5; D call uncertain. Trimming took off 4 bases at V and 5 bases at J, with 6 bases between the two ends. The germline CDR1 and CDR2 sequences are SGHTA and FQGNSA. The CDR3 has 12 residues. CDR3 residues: CASSWRDQPQHF. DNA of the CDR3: TGTGCCAGCAGCTGGCGAGATCAGCCCCAGCATTTT.

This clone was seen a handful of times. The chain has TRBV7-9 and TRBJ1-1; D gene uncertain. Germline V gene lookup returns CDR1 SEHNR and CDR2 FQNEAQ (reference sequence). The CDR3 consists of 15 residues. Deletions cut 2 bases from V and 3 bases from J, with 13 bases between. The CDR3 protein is CASSLTSPGDTEAFF. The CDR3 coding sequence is TGTGCCAGCAGCTTAACTTCTCCGGGAGACACTGAAGCTTTCTTT. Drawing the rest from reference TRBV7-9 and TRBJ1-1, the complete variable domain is DTGVSQNPRHKITKRGQNVTFRCDPISEHNRLYWYRQTLGQGPEFLTYFQNEAQLEKSRLLSDRFSAERPKGSFSTLEIQRTEQGDSAMYLCASSLTSPGDTEAFFGQGTRLTVV.

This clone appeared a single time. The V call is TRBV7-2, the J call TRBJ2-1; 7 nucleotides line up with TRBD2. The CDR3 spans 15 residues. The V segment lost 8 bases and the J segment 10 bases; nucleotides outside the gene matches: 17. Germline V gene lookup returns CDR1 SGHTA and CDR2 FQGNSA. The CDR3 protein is CASWEPWGRAREQFF. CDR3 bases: TGTGCCAGCTGGGAACCCTGGGGGAGGGCCCGGGAGCAGTTCTTC.

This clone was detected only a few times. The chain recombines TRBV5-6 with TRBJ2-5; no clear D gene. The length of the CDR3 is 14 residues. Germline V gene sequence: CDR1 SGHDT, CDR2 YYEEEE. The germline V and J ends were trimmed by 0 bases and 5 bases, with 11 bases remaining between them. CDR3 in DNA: TGTGCCAGCAGCTTGGCTGGGCCTTCGGAGACCCAGTACTTC. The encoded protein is CASSLAGPSETQYF.

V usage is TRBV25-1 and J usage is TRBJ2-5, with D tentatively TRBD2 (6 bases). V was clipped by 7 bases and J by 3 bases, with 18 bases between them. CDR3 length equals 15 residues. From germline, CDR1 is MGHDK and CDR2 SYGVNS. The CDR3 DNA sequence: TGTGCCAGCACCGTGCGGGGAGAGAAAAAAGAGACCCAGTACTTC. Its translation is CASTVRGEKKETQYF.

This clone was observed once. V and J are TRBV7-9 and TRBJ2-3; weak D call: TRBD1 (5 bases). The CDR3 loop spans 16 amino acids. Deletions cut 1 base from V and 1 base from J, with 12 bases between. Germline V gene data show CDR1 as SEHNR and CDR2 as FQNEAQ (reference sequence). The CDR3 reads CASSLGTPGGTDTQYF. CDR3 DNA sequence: TGTGCCAGCAGCTTAGGGACACCCGGCGGCACAGATACGCAGTATTTT.

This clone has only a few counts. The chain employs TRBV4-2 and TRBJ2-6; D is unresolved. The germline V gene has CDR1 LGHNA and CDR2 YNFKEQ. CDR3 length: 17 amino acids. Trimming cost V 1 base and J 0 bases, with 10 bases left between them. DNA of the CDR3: TGTGCCAGCAGCCAAGGCCCTGCCACCTCTGGGGCCAACGTCCTGACTTTC. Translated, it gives CASSQGPATSGANVLTF.

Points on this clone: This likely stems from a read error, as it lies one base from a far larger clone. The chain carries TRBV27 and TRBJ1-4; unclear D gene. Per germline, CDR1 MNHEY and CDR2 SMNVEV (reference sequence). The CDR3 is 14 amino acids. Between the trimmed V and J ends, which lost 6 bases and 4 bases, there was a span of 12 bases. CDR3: CASRPDKHNEKLFF. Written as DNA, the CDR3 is TGTGCCAGCAGACCCGACAAACATAATGAAAAACTGTTTTTT.

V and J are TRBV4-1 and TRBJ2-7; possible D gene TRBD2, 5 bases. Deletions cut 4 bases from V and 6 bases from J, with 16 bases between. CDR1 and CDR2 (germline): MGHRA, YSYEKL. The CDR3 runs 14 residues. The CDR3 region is CASSPIGLAGEQYF. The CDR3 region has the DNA TGCGCCAGCAGCCCTATTGGGCTAGCCGGCGAGCAGTACTTC.

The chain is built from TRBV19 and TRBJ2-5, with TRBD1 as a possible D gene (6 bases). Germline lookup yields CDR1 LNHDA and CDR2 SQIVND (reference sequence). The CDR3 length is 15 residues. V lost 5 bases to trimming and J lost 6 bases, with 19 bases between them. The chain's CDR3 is CASSLGTGSGKTQYF. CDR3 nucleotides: TGTGCCAGTAGTCTCGGAACAGGGAGCGGAAAGACCCAGTACTTC.